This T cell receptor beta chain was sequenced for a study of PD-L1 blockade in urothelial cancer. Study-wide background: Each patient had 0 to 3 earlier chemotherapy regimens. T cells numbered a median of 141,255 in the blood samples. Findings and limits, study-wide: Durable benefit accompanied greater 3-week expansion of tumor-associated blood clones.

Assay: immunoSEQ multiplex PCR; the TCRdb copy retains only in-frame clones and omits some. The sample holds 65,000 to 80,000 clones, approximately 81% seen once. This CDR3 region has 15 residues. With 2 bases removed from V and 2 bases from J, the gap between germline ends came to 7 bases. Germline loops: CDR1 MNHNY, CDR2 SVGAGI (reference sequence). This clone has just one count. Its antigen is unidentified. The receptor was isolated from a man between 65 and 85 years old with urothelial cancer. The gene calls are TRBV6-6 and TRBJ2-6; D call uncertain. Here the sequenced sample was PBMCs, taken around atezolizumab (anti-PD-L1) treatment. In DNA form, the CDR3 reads TGTGCCAGCAGTTACGTGGCAGCTGGGGCCAACGTCCTGACTTTC. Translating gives CASSYVAAGANVLTF.